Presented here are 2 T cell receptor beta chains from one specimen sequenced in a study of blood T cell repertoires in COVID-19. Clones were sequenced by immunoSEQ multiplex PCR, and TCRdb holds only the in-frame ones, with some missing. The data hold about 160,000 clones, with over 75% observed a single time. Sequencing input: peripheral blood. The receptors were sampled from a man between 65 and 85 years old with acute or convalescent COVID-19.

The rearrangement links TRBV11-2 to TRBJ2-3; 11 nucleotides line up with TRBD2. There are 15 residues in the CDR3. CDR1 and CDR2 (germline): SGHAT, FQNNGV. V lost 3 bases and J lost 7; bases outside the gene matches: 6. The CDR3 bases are TGTGCCAGCAGCTTGACTAGCGGGGTTTTATATACGCAGTATTTT. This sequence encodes CASSLTSGVLYTQYF.

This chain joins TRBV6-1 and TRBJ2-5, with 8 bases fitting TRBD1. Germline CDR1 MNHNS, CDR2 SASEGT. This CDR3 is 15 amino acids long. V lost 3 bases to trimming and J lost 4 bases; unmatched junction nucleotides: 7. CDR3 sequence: CASSDLTGVVETQYF. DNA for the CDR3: TGTGCCAGCAGTGACCTGACAGGGGTGGTAGAGACCCAGTACTTC.